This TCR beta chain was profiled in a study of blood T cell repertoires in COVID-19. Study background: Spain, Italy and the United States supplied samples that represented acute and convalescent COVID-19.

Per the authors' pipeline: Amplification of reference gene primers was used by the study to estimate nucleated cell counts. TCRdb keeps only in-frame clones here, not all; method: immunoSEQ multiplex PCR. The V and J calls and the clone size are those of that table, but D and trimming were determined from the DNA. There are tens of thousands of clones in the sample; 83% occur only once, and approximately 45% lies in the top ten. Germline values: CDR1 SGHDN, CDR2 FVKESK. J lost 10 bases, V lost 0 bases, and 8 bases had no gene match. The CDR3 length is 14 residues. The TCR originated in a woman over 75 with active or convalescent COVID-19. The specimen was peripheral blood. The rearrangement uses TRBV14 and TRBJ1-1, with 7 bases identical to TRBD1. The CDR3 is CASSQDIADRVAFF. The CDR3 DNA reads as TGTGCCAGCAGCCAAGATATCGCAGACAGGGTAGCTTTCTTT.